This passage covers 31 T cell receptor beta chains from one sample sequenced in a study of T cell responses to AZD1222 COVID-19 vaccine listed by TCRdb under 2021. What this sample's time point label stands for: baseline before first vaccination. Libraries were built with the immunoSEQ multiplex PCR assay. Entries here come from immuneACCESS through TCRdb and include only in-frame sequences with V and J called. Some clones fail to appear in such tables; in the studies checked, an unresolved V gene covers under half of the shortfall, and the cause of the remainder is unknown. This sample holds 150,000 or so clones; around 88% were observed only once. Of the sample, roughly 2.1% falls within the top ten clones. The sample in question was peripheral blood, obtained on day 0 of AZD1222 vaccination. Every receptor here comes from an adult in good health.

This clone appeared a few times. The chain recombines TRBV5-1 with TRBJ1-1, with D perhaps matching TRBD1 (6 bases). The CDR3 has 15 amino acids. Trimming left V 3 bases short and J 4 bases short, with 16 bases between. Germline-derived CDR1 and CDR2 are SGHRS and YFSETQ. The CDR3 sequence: CASSSMDRGGTEAFF. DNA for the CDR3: TGCGCCAGCAGCTCGATGGACAGAGGTGGCACTGAAGCTTTCTTT.

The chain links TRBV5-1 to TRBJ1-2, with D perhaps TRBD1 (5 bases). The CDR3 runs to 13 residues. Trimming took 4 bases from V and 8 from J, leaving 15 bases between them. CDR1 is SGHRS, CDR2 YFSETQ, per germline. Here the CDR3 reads CASSLRDSLGYTF. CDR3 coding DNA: TGCGCCAGCAGCCTACGGGACTCACTAGGCTACACCTTC.

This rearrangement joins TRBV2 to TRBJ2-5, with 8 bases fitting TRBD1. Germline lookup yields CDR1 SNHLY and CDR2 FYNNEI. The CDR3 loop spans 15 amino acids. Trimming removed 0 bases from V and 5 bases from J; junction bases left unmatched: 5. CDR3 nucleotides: TGTGCCAGCAGTGAAGCGCGGACAGGGCGGGAGACCCAGTACTTC. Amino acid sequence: CASSEARTGRETQYF.

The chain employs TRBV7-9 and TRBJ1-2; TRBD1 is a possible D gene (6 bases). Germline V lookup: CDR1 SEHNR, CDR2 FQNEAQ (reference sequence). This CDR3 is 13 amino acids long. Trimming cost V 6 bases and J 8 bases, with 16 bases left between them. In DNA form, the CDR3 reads TGTGCCAGCAGAAAAGGGGGTGAACGAGGCTACACCTTC. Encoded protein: CASRKGGERGYTF.

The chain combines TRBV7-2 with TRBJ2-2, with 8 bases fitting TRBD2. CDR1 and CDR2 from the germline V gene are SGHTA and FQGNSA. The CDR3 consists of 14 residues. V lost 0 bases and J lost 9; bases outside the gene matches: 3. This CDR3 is CASSLALAGRELFF. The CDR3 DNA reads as TGTGCCAGCAGCTTAGCTCTAGCGGGCAGGGAGCTGTTTTTT. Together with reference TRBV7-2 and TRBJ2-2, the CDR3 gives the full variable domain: GAGVSQSPSNKVTEKGKDVELRCDPISGHTALYWYRQSLGQGLEFLIYFQGNSAPDKSGLPSDRFSAERTGGSVSTLTIQRTQQEDSAVYLCASSLALAGRELFFGEGSRLTVL.

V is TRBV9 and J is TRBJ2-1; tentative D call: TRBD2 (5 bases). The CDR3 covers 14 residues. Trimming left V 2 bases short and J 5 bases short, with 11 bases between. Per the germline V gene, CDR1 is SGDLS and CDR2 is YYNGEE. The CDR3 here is CASSVPYGNNEQFF. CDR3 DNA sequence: TGTGCCAGCAGCGTCCCTTACGGGAACAATGAGCAGTTCTTC.

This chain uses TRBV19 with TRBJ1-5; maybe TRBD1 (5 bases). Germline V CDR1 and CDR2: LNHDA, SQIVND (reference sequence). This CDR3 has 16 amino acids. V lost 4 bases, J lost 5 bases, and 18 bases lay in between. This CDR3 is CASSTHQIFRDQPQHF. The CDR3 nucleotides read TGTGCCAGTAGTACCCATCAGATCTTCAGGGATCAGCCCCAGCATTTT.

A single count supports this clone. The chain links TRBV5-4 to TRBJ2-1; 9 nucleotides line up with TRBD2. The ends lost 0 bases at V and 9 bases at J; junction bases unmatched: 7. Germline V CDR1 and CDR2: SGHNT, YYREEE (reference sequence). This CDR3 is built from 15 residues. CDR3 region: CASSLDAGGGGEQFF. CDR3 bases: TGTGCCAGCAGCTTGGATGCGGGAGGGGGGGGTGAGCAGTTCTTC.

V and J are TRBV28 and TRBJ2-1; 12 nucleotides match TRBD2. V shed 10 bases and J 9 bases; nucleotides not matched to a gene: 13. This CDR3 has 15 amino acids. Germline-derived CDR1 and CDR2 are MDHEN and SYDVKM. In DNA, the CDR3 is TGTGCCACGTCTCTAGCGGGAGGGCGTTTAGGTGAGCAGTTCTTC. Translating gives CATSLAGGRLGEQFF.

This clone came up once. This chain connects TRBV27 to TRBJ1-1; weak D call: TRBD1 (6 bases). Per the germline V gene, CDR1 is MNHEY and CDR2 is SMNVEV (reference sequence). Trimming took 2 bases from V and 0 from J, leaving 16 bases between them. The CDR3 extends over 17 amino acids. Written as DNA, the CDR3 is TGTGCCAGCAGTTTAATTTACACAGGGAACATGAACACTGAAGCTTTCTTT. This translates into CASSLIYTGNMNTEAFF.

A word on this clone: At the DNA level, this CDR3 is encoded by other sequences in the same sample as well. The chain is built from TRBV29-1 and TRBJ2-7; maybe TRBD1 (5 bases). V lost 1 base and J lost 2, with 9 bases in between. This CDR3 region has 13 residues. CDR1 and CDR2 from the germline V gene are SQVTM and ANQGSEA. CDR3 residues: CSVEGDRPYEQYF. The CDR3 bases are TGCAGCGTTGAAGGCGACAGACCCTACGAGCAGTACTTC.

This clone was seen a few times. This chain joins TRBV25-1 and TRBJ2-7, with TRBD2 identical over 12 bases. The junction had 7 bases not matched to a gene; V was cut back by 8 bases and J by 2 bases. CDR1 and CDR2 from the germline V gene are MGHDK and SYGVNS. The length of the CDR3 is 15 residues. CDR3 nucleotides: TGTGCCAGCCATGAGGGACTAGCGGGCCCCTACGAGCAGTACTTC. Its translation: CASHEGLAGPYEQYF.

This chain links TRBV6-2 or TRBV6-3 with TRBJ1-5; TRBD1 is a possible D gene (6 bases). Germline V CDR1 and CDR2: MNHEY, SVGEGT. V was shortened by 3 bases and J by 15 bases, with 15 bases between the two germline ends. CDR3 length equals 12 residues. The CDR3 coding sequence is TGTGCCAGCAGTTATATGGGGGCCTTTACGCATTTT. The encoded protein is CASSYMGAFTHF.

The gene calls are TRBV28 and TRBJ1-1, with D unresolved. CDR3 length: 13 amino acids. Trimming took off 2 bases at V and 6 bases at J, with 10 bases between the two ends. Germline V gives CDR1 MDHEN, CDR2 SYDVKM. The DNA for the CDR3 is TGTGCCAGCAGTTTAACGTTAAAGGCTGAAGCTTTCTTT. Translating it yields CASSLTLKAEAFF.

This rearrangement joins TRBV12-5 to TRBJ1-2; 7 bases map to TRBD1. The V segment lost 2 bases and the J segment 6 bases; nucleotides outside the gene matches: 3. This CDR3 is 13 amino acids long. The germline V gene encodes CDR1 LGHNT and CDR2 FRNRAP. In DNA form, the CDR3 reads TGTGCTAGTGGTTTGTGGCAGGGGGATGGCTACACCTTC. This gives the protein CASGLWQGDGYTF.

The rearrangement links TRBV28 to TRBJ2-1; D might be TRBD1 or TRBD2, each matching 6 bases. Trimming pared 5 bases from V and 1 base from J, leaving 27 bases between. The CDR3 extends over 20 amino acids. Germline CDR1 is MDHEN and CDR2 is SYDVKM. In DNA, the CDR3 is TGTGCCAGCAGTCCCCGGATCTTGCGTAGCAGGGGAGGATCCTACAATGAGCAGTTCTTC. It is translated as CASSPRILRSRGGSYNEQFF.

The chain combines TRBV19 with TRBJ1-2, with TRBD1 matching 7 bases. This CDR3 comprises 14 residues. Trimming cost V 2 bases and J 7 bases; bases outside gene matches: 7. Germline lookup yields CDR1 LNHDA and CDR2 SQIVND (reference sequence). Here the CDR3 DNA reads TGTGCCAGTAGTATAAGTGACAGGGAAGCTGGCTACACCTTC. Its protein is CASSISDREAGYTF.

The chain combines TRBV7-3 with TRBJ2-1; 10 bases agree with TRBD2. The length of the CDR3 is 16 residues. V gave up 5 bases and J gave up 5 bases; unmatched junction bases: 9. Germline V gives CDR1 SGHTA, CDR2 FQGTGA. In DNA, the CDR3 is TGTGCCAGCAGCACCCCCCTAGCGGGAGATCACAATGAGCAGTTCTTC. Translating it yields CASSTPLAGDHNEQFF.

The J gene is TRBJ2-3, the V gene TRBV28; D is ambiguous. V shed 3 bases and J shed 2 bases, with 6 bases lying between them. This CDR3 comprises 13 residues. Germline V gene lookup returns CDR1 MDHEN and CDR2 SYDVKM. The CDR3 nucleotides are TGTGCCAGCAGTTTCCGGTACACAGATACGCAGTATTTT. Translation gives CASSFRYTDTQYF.

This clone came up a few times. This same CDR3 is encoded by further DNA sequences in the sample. CDR3 amino acids: CASSQPGLAYEQYF. CDR3 coding DNA: TGTGCCAGCAGCCAACCGGGACTAGCTTACGAGCAGTACTTC. The chain uses TRBV5-6 and TRBJ2-7, with 9 bases matching TRBD2. Trimming took 4 bases from V and 4 from J; bases not matched to a gene: 6. CDR3 length: 14 amino acids. Germline V CDR1 and CDR2: SGHDT, YYEEEE.

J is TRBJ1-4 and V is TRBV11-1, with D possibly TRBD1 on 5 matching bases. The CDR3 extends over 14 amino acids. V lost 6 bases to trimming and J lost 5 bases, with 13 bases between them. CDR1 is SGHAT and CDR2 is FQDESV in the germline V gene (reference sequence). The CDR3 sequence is CASRLRGTNEKLFF. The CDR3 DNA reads TGTGCCAGCAGACTGAGAGGGACCAATGAAAAACTGTTTTTT.

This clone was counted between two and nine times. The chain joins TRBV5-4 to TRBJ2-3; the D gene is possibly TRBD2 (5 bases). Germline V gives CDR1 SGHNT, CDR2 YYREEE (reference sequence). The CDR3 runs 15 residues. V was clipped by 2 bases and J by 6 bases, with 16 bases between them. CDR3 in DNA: TGTGCCAGCAGCTTTGCGGGTGCGGCTTTGGATACGCAGTATTTT. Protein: CASSFAGAALDTQYF.

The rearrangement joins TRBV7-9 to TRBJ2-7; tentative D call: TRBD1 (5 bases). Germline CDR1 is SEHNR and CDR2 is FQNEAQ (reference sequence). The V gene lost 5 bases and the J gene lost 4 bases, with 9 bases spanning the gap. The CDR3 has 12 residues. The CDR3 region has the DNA TGTGCCAGCAGCATGACAGTTTACGAGCAGTACTTC. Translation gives CASSMTVYEQYF.

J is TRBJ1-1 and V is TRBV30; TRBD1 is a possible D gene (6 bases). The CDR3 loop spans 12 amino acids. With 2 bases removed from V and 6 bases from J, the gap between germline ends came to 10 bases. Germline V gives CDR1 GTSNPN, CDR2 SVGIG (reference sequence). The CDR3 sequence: CAWSTEGAEAFF. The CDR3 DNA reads TGTGCCTGGAGTACCGAGGGGGCTGAAGCTTTCTTT.

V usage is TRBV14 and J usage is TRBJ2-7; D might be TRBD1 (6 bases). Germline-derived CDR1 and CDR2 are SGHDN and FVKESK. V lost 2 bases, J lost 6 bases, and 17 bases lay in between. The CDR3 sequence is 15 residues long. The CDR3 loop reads CASSQIGGDYGEQYF. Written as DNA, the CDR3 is TGTGCCAGCAGCCAAATTGGGGGCGACTACGGCGAGCAGTACTTC.

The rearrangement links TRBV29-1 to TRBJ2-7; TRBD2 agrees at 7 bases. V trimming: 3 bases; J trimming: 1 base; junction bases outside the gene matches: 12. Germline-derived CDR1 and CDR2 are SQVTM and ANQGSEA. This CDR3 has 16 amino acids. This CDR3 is CSVDMSASGRSYEQYF. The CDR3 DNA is TGCAGCGTTGATATGTCGGCTAGCGGAAGGTCCTACGAGCAGTACTTC.

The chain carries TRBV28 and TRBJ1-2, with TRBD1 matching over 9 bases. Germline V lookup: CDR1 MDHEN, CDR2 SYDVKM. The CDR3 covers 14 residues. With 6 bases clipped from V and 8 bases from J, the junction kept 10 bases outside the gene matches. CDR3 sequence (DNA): TGTGCCAGCAGACGACCGGGACAGGGCTCCGGCTACACCTTC. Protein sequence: CASRRPGQGSGYTF.

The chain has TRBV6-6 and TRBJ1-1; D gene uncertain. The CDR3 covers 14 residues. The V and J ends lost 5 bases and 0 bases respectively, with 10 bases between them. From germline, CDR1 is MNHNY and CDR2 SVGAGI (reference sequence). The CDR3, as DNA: TGTGCCAGCAGTCACCAACTTATGAACACTGAAGCTTTCTTT. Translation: CASSHQLMNTEAFF.

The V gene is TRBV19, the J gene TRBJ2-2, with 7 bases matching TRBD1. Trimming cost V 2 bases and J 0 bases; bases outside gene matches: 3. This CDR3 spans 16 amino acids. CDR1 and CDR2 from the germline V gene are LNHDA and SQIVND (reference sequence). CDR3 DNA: TGTGCCAGTAGTATAACCCAGGGGGCGAACACCGGGGAGCTGTTTTTT. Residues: CASSITQGANTGELFF.

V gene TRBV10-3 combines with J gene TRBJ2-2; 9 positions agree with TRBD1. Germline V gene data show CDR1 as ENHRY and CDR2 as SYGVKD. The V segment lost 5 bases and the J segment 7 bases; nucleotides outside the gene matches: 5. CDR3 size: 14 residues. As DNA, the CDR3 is TGTGCCATCAGTCGGGGACAGGGTGGCGGGGAGCTGTTTTTT. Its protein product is CAISRGQGGGELFF.

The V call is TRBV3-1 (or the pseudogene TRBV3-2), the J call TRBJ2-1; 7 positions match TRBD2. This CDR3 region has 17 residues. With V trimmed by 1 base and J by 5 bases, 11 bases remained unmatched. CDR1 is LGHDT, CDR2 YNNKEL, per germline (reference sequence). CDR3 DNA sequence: TGTGCCAGCAGCCAAGTGAGGGTGAGGCGGGAGAACAATGAGCAGTTCTTC. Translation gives CASSQVRVRRENNEQFF.